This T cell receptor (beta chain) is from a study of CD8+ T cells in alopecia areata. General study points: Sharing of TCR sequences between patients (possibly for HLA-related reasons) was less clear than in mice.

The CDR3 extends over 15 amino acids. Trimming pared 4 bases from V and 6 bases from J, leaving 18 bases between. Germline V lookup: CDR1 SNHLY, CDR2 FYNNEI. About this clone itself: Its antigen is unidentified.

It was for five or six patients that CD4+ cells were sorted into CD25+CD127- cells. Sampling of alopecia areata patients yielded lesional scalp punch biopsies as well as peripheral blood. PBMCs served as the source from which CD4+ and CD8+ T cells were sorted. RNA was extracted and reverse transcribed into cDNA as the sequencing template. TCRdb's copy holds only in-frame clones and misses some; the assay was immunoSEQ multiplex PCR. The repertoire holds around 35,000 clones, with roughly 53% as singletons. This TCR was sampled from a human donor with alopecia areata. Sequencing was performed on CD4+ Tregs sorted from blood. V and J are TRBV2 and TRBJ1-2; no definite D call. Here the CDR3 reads CASSVDYPAKHGYTF. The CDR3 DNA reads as TGTGCCAGCAGTGTAGATTACCCTGCAAAGCATGGCTACACCTTC.